This TCR beta chain was identified during a study of T cells in localized non-small cell lung cancer. The V and J ends lost 2 bases and 9 bases, in that order; junction bases with no gene match: 7. The CDR3 loop spans 15 amino acids. CDR1 SQVTM and CDR2 ANQGSEA come from the germline V gene. This clone was recorded once. Data came from immunoSEQ multiplex PCR; TCRdb stores just in-frame clones and leaves some out. Found here are 20,000 or so clones, approximately 90% of them singletons; the top ten hold about 7%. The source of this sequence is a woman aged 35-75 years with stage I lung adenocarcinoma. The chain links TRBV29-1 to TRBJ2-6, with TRBD1 identical over 10 bases. This specimen was peripheral blood, taken before any cancer treatment. The CDR3 is CSVENGTGVGNVLTF. The CDR3 DNA is TGCAGCGTTGAAAATGGGACAGGGGTGGGCAACGTCCTGACTTTC.